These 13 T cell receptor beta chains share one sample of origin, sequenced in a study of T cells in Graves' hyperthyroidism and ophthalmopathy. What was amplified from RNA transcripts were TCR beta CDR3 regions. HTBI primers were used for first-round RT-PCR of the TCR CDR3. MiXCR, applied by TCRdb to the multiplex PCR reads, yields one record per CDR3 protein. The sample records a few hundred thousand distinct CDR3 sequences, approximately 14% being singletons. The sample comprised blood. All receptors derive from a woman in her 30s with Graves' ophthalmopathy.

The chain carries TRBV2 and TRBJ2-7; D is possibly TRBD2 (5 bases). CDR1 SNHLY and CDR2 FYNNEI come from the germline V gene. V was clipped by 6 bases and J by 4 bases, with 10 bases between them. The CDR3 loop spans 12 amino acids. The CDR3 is CASRGDAYEQYF. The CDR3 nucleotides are TGTGCCAGCAGGGGAGACGCTTACGAGCAGTACTTC.

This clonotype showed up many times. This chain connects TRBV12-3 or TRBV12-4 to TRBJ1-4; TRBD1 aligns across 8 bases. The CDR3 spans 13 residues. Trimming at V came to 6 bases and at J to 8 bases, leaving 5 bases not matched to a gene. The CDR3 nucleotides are TGTGCCAGCAGGACAGGGGAGGTGGAAAAACTGTTTTTT. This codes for CASRTGEVEKLFF.

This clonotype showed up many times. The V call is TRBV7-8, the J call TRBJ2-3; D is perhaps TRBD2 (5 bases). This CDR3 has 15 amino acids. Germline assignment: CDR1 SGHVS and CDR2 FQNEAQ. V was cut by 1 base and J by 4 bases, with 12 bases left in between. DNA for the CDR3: TGTGCCAGCAGCTTAGAGTGGGCGGGTCCAGATACGCAGTATTTT. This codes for CASSLEWAGPDTQYF.

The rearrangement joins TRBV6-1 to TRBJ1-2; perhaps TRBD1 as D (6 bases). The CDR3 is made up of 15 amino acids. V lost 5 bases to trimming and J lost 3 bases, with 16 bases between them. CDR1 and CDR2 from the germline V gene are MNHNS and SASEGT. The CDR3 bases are TGTGCCAGCAGTTTACAGGGAAGGGGGGACTATGGCTACACCTTC. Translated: CASSLQGRGDYGYTF.

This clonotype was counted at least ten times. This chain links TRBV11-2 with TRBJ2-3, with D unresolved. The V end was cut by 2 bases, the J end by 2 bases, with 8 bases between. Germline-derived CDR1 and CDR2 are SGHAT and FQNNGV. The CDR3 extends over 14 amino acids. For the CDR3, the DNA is TGTGCCAGCAGCTTATCTGCCATCACAGATACGCAGTATTTT. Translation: CASSLSAITDTQYF.

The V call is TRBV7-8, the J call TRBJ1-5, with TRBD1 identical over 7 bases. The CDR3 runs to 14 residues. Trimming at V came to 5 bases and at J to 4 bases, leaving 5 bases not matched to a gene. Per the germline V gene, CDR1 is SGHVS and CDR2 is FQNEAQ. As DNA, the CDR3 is TGTGCCAGCAGCATCCGGGACAGTAATCAGCCCCAGCATTTT. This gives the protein CASSIRDSNQPQHF.

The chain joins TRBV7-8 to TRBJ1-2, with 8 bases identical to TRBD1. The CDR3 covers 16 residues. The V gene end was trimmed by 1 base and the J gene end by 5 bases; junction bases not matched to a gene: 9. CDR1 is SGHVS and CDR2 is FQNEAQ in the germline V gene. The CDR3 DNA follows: TGTGCCAGCAGCTTAGAATTAAGCAGGGGGCATTATGGCTACACCTTC. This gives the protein CASSLELSRGHYGYTF.

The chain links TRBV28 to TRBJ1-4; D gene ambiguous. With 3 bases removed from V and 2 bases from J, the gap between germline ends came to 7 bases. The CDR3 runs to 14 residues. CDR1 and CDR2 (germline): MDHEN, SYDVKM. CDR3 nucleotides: TGTGCCAGCAGTTTGCTGGGGACTAATGAAAAACTGTTTTTT. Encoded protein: CASSLLGTNEKLFF.

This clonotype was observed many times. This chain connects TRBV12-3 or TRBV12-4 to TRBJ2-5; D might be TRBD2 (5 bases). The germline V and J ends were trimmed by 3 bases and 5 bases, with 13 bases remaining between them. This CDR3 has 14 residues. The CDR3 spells CASSFVPGLETQYF. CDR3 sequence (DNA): TGTGCCAGCAGTTTCGTTCCGGGGTTGGAGACCCAGTACTTC.

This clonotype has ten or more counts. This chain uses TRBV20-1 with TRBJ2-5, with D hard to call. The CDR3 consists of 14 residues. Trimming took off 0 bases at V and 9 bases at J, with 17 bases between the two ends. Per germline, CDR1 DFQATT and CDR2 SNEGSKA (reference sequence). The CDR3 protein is CSARDAHHQKAQYF. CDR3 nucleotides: TGCAGTGCTAGAGATGCCCACCACCAAAAGGCCCAGTACTTC.

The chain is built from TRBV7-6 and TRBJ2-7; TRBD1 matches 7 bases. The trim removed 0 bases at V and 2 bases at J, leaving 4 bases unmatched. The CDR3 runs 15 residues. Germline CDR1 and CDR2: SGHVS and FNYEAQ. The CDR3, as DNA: TGTGCCAGCAGCTTAGCAGGGGGCGCGGCCTACGAGCAGTACTTC. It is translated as CASSLAGGAAYEQYF.

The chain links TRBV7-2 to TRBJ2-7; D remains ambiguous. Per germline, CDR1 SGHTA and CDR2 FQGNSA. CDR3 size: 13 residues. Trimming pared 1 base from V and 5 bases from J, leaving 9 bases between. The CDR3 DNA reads TGTACCAGCAGCTTAGTGTTAACCCACGAGCAGTACTTC. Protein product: CTSSLVLTHEQYF.

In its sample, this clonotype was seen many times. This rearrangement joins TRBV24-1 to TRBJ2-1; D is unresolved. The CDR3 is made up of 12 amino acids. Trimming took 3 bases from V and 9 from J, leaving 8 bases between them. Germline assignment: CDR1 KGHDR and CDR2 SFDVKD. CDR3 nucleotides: TGTGCCACCAGTGATCCCGGATTTGAGCAGTTCTTC. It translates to CATSDPGFEQFF.